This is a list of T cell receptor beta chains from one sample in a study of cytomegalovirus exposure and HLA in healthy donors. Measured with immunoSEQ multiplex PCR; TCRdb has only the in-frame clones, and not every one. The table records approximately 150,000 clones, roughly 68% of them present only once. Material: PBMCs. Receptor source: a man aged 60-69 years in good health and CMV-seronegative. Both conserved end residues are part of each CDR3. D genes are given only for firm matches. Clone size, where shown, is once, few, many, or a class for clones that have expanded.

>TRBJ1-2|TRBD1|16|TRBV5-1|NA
CASSTDRQGAAYGYTF
TGCGCCAGCAGCACCGACCGACAGGGGGCGGCCTATGGCTACACCTTC
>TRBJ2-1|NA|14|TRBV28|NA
CASSLRSQHNEQFF
TGTGCCAGCAGTTTACGATCACAGCATAATGAGCAGTTCTTC
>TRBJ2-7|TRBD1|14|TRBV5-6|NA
CASSRDREAYEQYF
TGTGCCAGCAGCAGGGACAGGGAGGCCTACGAGCAGTACTTC
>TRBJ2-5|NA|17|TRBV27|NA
CASSPGDTPGHQETQYF
TGTGCCAGCAGTCCGGGAGACACCCCGGGGCACCAAGAGACCCAGTACTTC
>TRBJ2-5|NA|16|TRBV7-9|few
CASSLEGQRNQETQYF
TGTGCCAGCAGCTTAGAGGGACAACGAAATCAAGAGACCCAGTACTTC
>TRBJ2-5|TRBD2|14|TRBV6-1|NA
CASTERGRQETQYF
TGTGCCAGCACGGAGCGGGGCCGCCAAGAGACCCAGTACTTC
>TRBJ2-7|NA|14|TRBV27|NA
CASTRNAGSYEQYF
TGTGCCAGCACTAGAAACGCCGGTTCCTACGAGCAGTACTTC
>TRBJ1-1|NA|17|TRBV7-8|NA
CASSNLSGPRVNTEAFF
TGTGCCAGCAGCAATTTATCGGGCCCCAGGGTGAACACTGAAGCTTTCTTT
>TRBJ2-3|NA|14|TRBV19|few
CASSTARGADTQYF
TGTGCCAGTAGTACCGCCAGGGGGGCGGATACGCAGTATTTT
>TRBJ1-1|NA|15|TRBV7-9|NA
CSSSLNQQGRAEAFF
TGTTCCAGCAGCTTAAACCAACAGGGTCGGGCTGAAGCTTTCTTT
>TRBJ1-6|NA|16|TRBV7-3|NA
CASSLSGVLYNSPLHF
TGTGCCAGCAGCTTAAGCGGGGTTCTCTATAATTCACCCCTCCACTTT
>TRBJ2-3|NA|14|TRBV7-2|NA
CASSLGGVRDTQYF
TGTGCCAGCAGCTTAGGGGGCGTCAGAGATACGCAGTATTTT
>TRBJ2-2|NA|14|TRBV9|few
CASSVRSDTGELFF
TGTGCCAGCAGCGTTCGGAGCGACACCGGGGAGCTGTTTTTT
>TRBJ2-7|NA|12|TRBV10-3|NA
CAIRADSYEQYF
TGTGCCATCAGGGCGGACAGCTACGAGCAGTACTTC
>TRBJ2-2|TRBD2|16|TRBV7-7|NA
CASSSVSGIIPGELFF
TGTGCTAGCAGCTCCGTTAGCGGGATAATCCCCGGGGAGCTGTTTTTT
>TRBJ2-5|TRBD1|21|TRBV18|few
CASSPNDFRDRGRRGQETQYF
TGTGCCAGCTCACCAAACGACTTCCGGGACAGGGGGCGCCGCGGTCAAGAGACCCAGTACTTC
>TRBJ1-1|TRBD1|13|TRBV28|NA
CASTSTGTVEAFF
TGTGCCAGCACCTCCACCGGGACAGTTGAAGCTTTCTTT
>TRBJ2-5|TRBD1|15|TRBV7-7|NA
CASSLGQGEGSTQYF
TGTGCCAGCAGCTTGGGACAGGGAGAAGGGTCGACCCAGTACTTC
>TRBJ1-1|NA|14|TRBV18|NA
CASSPGQQNTEAFF
TGTGCCAGCTCACCAGGACAGCAGAACACTGAAGCTTTCTTT
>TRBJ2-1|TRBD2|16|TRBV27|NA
CASSLLASGSNNEQFF
TGTGCCAGCAGTTTGTTAGCTAGCGGGTCCAACAATGAGCAGTTCTTC
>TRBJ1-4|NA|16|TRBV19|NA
CASSITPVVAGEKLFF
TGTGCCAGTAGTATTACCCCCGTGGTGGCGGGTGAAAAACTGTTTTTT
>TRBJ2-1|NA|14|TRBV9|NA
CASSVTGANNEQFF
TGTGCCAGCAGCGTGACGGGAGCGAACAATGAGCAGTTCTTC
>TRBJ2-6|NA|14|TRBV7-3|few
CASSPPSGANVLTF
TGTGCCAGCAGCCCCCCGTCTGGGGCCAACGTCCTGACTTTC